This is a list of T cell receptor beta chains from one sample in a study of CD8+ T cells in alopecia areata. The assay was immunoSEQ multiplex PCR, and TCRdb's table has in-frame clones only and misses some. Among 6,000 to 8,500 clones, less than 85% were seen once, and the ten largest hold approximately 2.9%. Specimen: CD4+ Tregs sorted from blood. The receptors were sampled from a human donor with alopecia areata. CDR3s include the opening cysteine and the closing phenylalanine or tryptophan. The D gene is left open where the match is weak. Some rows have no size entry. The others give once, few or many, or a class for an expanded clone.

clone_size j_call cdr3_length v_call d_call cdr3_nt cdr3_aa
. TRBJ1-1 15 TRBV13 TRBD1 TGTGCCAGCAGGACGACAGGGGGCGATGGCACTGAAGCTTTCTTT CASRTTGGDGTEAFF
. TRBJ2-7 16 TRBV7-8 TRBD2 TGTGCCAGCAGCTTCTTTAGCGGGGGCCGGGGTAGCGAGCAGTACTTC CASSFFSGGRGSEQYF
once TRBJ2-7 14 TRBV19 TRBD1 TGTGCCAGTAGTTCCGGACAGGGGGTCTACGAGCAGTACTTC CASSSGQGVYEQYF
. TRBJ2-6 19 TRBV7-9 TRBD1 TGTGCCAGCAGCTTATGGTTTGGGACAGGCCGCTCTGGGGCCAACGTCCTGACTTTC CASSLWFGTGRSGANVLTF
. TRBJ2-6 17 TRBV18 . TGTGCCAGCTCACCACGGTCCATCGGCTCTGGGGCCAACGTCCTGACTTTC CASSPRSIGSGANVLTF
large TRBJ2-5 15 TRBV18 . TGTGCCAGCTCACCGACCGGGACCAAACAAGAGACCCAGTACTTC CASSPTGTKQETQYF
. TRBJ2-3 14 TRBV9 . TGTGCCAGCAGCGTAGGACAGCGCACAGATACGCAGTATTTT CASSVGQRTDTQYF
. TRBJ2-7 14 TRBV5-1 . TGCGCCAGCAGCTTTGTTCGACCCCCCTACGAGCAGTACTTC CASSFVRPPYEQYF
. TRBJ2-4 18 TRBV4-1 . TGCGCCAGCAGCCAAGCAGGAACGACTCCCTTAGCCAAAAACATTCAGTACTTC CASSQAGTTPLAKNIQYF
. TRBJ2-5 16 TRBV7-2 . TGTGCCAGCAGCTTAAGCCGAAACCAGTACCAAGAGACCCAGTACTTC CASSLSRNQYQETQYF
. TRBJ2-7 15 TRBV14 . TGTGCCAGCAGCCGAGGCGGCGGCCGTTCCTACGAGCAGTACTTC CASSRGGGRSYEQYF
. TRBJ1-4 14 TRBV7-9 TRBD1 TGTGCCAGCAGCTTAGGTCAGGGGGCAGAAAAACTGTTTTTT CASSLGQGAEKLFF
. TRBJ2-1 15 TRBV5-6 TRBD2 TGTGCCAGCAGCTTTGGCGGGGGTTATAACAATGAGCAGTTCTTC CASSFGGGYNNEQFF
. TRBJ2-7 15 TRBV7-2 . TGTGCCAGCAGCTTAGCTCGGGGTAGCACCTACGAGCAGTACTTC CASSLARGSTYEQYF
. TRBJ2-7 19 TRBV10-3 TRBD2 TGTGCCATCAGTGATTTAGCGGGGGCCGGCCCGCGACTCTCCTACGAGCAGTACTTC CAISDLAGAGPRLSYEQYF
. TRBJ1-1 16 TRBV5-1 . TGCGCCAGCAGCTTCGAACGGTTAGGAGCGAACACTGAAGCTTTCTTT CASSFERLGANTEAFF
. TRBJ2-5 12 TRBV19 . TGTGCCAGTAACGAGATAGGGGAGACCCAGTACTTC CASNEIGETQYF
. TRBJ1-5 15 TRBV19 . TGTGCCAGTACCTATGCGGGTAATAGCAATCAGCCCCAGCATTTT CASTYAGNSNQPQHF
. TRBJ2-7 14 TRBV4-3 . TGCGCCAGCAGCCAACGGACCGGGGACCACGAGCAGTACTTC CASSQRTGDHEQYF
. TRBJ2-3 15 TRBV7-3 . TGTGCCAGCAGCCTCCTGGGCCAGAGCACAGATACGCAGTATTTT CASSLLGQSTDTQYF
. TRBJ2-7 16 TRBV28 . TGTGCCAGCAGTCCCCTCCTTTCCAGCGGACGTATCGAGCAGTACTTC CASSPLLSSGRIEQYF
once TRBJ2-5 15 TRBV28 TRBD2 TGTGCCAGCAGCCCACTAGGACTAGCTGAAGAGACCCAGTACTTC CASSPLGLAEETQYF
. TRBJ2-7 13 TRBV6-5 . TGTGCCAGCAGTTACTTTCTTGGATACGAGCAGTACTTC CASSYFLGYEQYF
. TRBJ1-4 14 TRBV7-9 . TGTGCCAGCAGCCCGCAGGAAATCAATGAAAAACTGTTTTTT CASSPQEINEKLFF
. TRBJ2-3 11 TRBV5-5 . TGTGCCAGCAGGGGACCAGATACGCAGTATTTT CASRGPDTQYF
. TRBJ1-5 14 TRBV2 . TGTGCGAGCACGGGACTGAGGGGCAATCAGCCCCAGCATTTT CASTGLRGNQPQHF
. TRBJ1-1 13 TRBV19 . TGTGCCAGTAGTATAAGGACAGTTACTGAAGCTTTCTTT CASSIRTVTEAFF
. TRBJ1-1 15 TRBV30 TRBD1 TGTGCCTGGGGGGGACAGGCGATGGGGACCGCTGAAGCTTTCTTT CAWGGQAMGTAEAFF
. TRBJ2-7 18 TRBV7-8 TRBD2 TGTGCCAGCAGCTTAGTGACACTAGCGGGATCCAGTTCCTACGAGCAGTACTTC CASSLVTLAGSSSYEQYF